The source of this T cell receptor (beta chain) is a study of cytomegalovirus exposure and HLA in healthy donors (dated by TCRdb to about 2017). In the study overall: An earlier analysis of 550 to 700 of the donors reported approximately 270 Gb of sequence data and some 120 million unique TCR beta sequences from approximately 180 million T cells. All discovery cohort repertoires had been generated using a single sequencing platform. HLA typing included class I and class II loci at four-digit resolution. Roughly five DR-DQ haplotypes were handled as single units for association and clustering, since linkage in the cohort was strong. Donor age, sex, ethnicity and CMV serostatus were compiled alongside the repertoire data. In a later genetic analysis, genome-wide SNP genotypes for about 65% of the roughly 670 donors were used, and that subset was treated as a discovery cohort. In an earlier analysis of about 590 of the donors, high-throughput TCR beta sequencing was used to judge whether each TCR beta V gene segment behaved as functional or pseudogenic. The number of typed donors differed by locus: about 629-640 for A, B, C, DRB1 and DQB1; approximately 520 for DQA1; some 590 for DPA1; and about 450 for DPB1. The later analysis used no new phenotypic data to find candidate immune exposures, relying instead on TCR beta sequences and their occurrence across donors. Among about 400 genotyped donors of the cohort, an average of around 250,000 unique TCR beta nucleotide sequences was sequenced per donor, of which 15% to 20% were non-productive. To study patterns of TCR occurrence, a later analysis re-analyzed previously published TCR beta repertoires from around 700 donors and added high-resolution HLA genotyping. Of the approximately 370 genotyped donors, 81% were placed in the genetic ancestry cluster associated with self-reported Caucasian donors. The study aimed to test whether signatures of past pathogen exposure could be identified by cataloging public T cell receptors. In addition to the first cohort of approximately 650 subjects, a separate validation cohort of 130 or so different subjects was used. The study used immunosequencing to profile the T cell repertoires of 666 subjects and linked those repertoires to cytomegalovirus serostatus. To predict cytomegalovirus infection status, the study combined high-throughput TCR immunosequencing, statistical association of individual TCRs with disease status, and machine learning. Approximately 310 gigabases of sequencing data and around 88 million unique TCR sequences made up an early release that covered roughly 670 HLA-typed donors. General study outcomes and caveats: This cohort had only TCR beta chains sequenced, and the lack of alpha or paired-chain data limited which features could be detected. Correlated functional status among segregating V segments might be attributable to linkage disequilibrium, but an unknown experimental factor could not be ruled out. In a later analysis, most CMV-associated TCR beta chains were found to appear HLA-restricted, with HLA associations seemingly driven largely by CMV exposure. A later genetic analysis associated a missense DCLRE1C variant with V-gene and J-gene trimming of TCR beta chains, and an independent cohort replicated the association. Assigning TCR associations to individual alleles was difficult when HLA alleles, especially DR and DQ, strongly co-occurred. Most TCR sequences were seen in very few donors, while some public TCRs were found in many individuals. A further reported finding was that TCR beta sequences accurately predicted the HLA-A and HLA-B alleles for most subjects in the first cohort. A total of around 150 TCR beta chains were listed by the study as associated with cytomegalovirus. Seventeen rarely observed V segments, including chromosome 9 orphons, were excluded from the earlier analysis of approximately 500 of the donors because counts were too low. Because the 87-base-pair reads could not distinguish some IMGT-functional V segments, including TRBV6-2 and TRBV6-3, those segments were excluded. In an earlier analysis of approximately 600 of the donors, most TCR beta V segments were observed in productive rearrangements about 87% or about 30% of the time, broadly matching IMGT annotations. In a later analysis, around 17,000 TCR beta sequences were associated with specific HLA alleles at a false discovery rate of 0.05. The classifier was reported to diagnose cytomegalovirus status with high specificity and sensitivity in both the original and validation cohorts. In vitro tests confirmed that a few of the cytomegalovirus-associated TCR beta chains recognize cytomegalovirus antigens. Because HLA typing was missing for some donors at each locus, association tests included only the typed subset. Sequencing depth was assumed to be roughly uniform across donors in the presence/absence analyses, though that assumption may not hold. In a later genetic analysis, fewer N-insertions in productive TCRs were reported among donors in an Asian-associated ancestry cluster than the roughly 700-donor mean. According to a later analysis, TCR association rates differed among HLA loci, with DRB1 alleles showing the most associated TCRs and HLA-C alleles showing the fewest. For the cohort, immune exposure information was limited to CMV serostatus. In a later analysis, HLA-associated TCR beta chains were found to be more clonally expanded and to have lower generation probabilities than equally common non-associated chains. A later analysis reported that several top co-occurrence clusters appeared linked to parvovirus B19, influenza, CMV and Epstein-Barr virus. A cluster of highly shared sequence variants was judged likely to be a technical artifact of the sequencing pipeline. According to the authors, the approach could potentially be generalized to other disease states and immunological phenotypes.

The cohort was made up of approximately 670 healthy bone marrow donors. At the time of sampling, every cohort member was nominally healthy, though immune exposures that went unrecorded were likely present. The donor was CMV seronegative and belonged to the group of 320 or so seronegative cohort members. Each donor provided a peripheral blood sample, and peripheral blood mononuclear cells were used for TCR beta sequencing. Genomic DNA was extracted from the blood cell samples with the Qiagen DNeasy Blood Extraction Kit. Points on this clone: Its antigen specificity is not known. Base-call qualities are not available, and no considerably larger clone is one nucleotide away.

The library was generated by the immunoSEQ multiplex PCR assay. For the multiplex PCR, a mixture combining 60 forward primers for TCR Vbeta segments and 13 reverse primers for TCR Jbeta segments was used. The CDR3 region of rearranged TCR beta genes was amplified from genomic DNA by a multiplex PCR assay. On the Illumina HiSeq System, the amplified TCR beta libraries were sequenced as 87-base-pair reads. As for the original processing: Across the 670 or so repertoires, a later analysis counted roughly 77 million unique TCR beta chains, around 11 million of which were shared by at least two donors. Raw reads were error-corrected and collapsed into unique sequences by a nearest-neighbor algorithm in which closely related sequences were merged to remove PCR and sequencing errors. To assign V, D and J gene segments, CDR3 sequences were aligned to IMGT reference sequences. For a sequence to be retained, a match of at least six nucleotides to both a V gene segment and a J gene segment was required. Rearrangements were classified as productive when the CDR3 lacked stop codons and remained in frame with V and J, and all other rearrangements were classified as non-productive. Following IMGT convention, CDR3 was defined as the stretch from the second conserved V-encoded cysteine up to the conserved J-encoded phenylalanine. Sequences without an unambiguous match to a single V gene segment were excluded from the earlier analysis of approximately 560 of the donors. An earlier analysis of around 600 of the donors classified V segments as functional when productive rearrangements were above 56.7% and as segregating when the standard deviation between donors was above 5%. A statistical classification framework was built to diagnose cytomegalovirus status from the catalog of TCR beta chain sequences. In a later analysis, TCR nucleotide sequences were compared against IMGT/GENE-DB human TR gene sequences so that V and J genes could be assigned. Using the TCRdist pipeline, a later analysis assigned CDR3 sequences along with most-parsimonious VDJ recombination scenarios. In a later analysis, every TCR beta chain was defined by the combination of its CDR3 amino acid sequence and its V-gene family, and reads without a unique V-gene family were dropped. As a way to deal with suspected cross-contamination and a sequencing artifact, a later analysis dropped roughly 600 nucleotide sequences that were highly shared and had low generation probability. A later analysis calculated a clonal expansion index for each public chain from normalized within-repertoire ranks of inferred template counts. In a later analysis, generation probabilities were computed with a VDJ recombination model fitted to out-of-frame rearrangements, and the resulting probabilities were checked against IGoR. In a later analysis, TCR-TCR, TCR-HLA and TCR-CMV co-occurrence was scored with hypergeometric tests, and a repertoire-size bias correction was applied to TCR pairs. In a later analysis, false discovery rates were estimated by permuting HLA or CMV assignments 20 times. In a later analysis, co-occurring TCRs were grouped with DBSCAN, and TCRdist sequence similarity was added when clustering was performed within HLA-allele-positive subsets. Co-occurrence clustering excluded repertoires with fewer than 30,000 or more than 120,000 public chains, plus five with anomalous nucleotide sharing. Held by TCRdb, this immuneACCESS table contains in-frame sequences only and omits some clones. Under half of the omission traces to an unresolved V gene where checked; the cause of the rest is unknown. V and J calls and clone size are as listed in that table; D and trimming were resolved from the DNA. The sample table records some 150,000 clones; around 77% of these occur just once. 1.3% to 1.5% of the sample belongs to the ten largest clones.

The V and J ends are trimmed by 1 base and 11 bases, leaving 16 bases between them. The CDR3 starts with the cysteine, ends with the phenylalanine, and has 14 residues. Of the read, only the CDR3 DNA is kept; its 42 bases are in frame from base 1. The germline V gene supplies CDR1 SNHLY and CDR2 FYNNEI. Sequenced input: PBMCs. Here the chain combines TRBV2 and TRBJ2-3, with a tentative D gene TRBD1 over 5 matching bases. This TCR came from a man in his sixties in good health and CMV-seronegative. The CDR3 region: CASSEGALQGGQYF. The nucleotides read TGTGCCAGCAGTGAAGGCGCTCTCCAGGGTGGGCAGTATTTT.